This T cell receptor beta chain stems from a study of blood T cell repertoires in COVID-19. Libraries were prepared by immunoSEQ multiplex PCR; TCRdb keeps only in-frame clonotypes and omits some of them. The sample yields around 90,000 clones, 80% seen once. The CDR3 has 14 residues. Losses at the gene ends were 4 bases for V and 6 bases for J; bases not matched to a gene: 4. The germline gives CDR1 SGHDN, CDR2 FVKESK. V gene TRBV14 combines with J gene TRBJ2-7, with TRBD2 identical over 12 bases. Material for sequencing was peripheral blood. The receptor's source is a human donor in a cohort sampled during active COVID-19. DNA for the CDR3: TGTGCCAGCAGCCGGACTAGCGGGAAAGGCGAGCAGTACTTC. Protein: CASSRTSGKGEQYF. The full variable domain, rest sourced from reference TRBV14 and TRBJ2-7, is EAGVTQFPSHSVIEKGQTVTLRCDPISGHDNLYWYRRVMGKEIKFLLHFVKESKQDESGMPNNRFLAERTGGTYSTLKVQPAELEDSGVYFCASSRTSGKGEQYFGPGTRLTVT.